A single T cell receptor beta chain is shown here with its context. No antigen is known for it. The sample belongs to a study of graft-versus-host responses after intestinal transplantation. About the study: Multivisceral, liver-intestinal, or isolated intestinal transplants were given to recipients.

Regarding the study as a whole: The highest levels of circulating GvH clones went along with early declines in HvG clones after transplant. GvH clones surfaced in recipient marrow, some emerging earlier in ileum or blood.

The germline V gene encodes CDR1 SGHDT and CDR2 YYEEEE. Trimming shortened V by 0 bases and J by 7 bases, and 11 bases separated the two germline ends. The CDR3 has 14 amino acids. Method: immunoSEQ multiplex PCR; TCRdb's copy keeps in-frame clones and lacks some. The top ten hold roughly 0.07% of the sample, which has approximately 93,000 clones, 92% seen once. The input for sequencing was unstimulated CD8+ T cells sorted from spleen or lymph node cells, taken before transplant. V is TRBV5-6 and J is TRBJ2-4; maybe TRBD1 (5 bases). This receptor was obtained from a human donor who was the organ donor for an intestinal transplant. The CDR3 here is CASSLEVAGNIQYF. The CDR3 DNA reads as TGTGCCAGCAGCTTGGAGGTAGCAGGGAACATTCAGTACTTC.